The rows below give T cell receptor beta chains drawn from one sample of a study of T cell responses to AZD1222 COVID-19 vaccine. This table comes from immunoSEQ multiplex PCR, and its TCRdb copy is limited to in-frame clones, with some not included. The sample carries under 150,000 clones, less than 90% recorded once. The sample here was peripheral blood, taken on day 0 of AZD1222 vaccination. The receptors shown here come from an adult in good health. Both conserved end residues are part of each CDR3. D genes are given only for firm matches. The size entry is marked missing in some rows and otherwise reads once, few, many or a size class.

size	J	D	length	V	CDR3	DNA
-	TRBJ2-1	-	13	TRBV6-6	CASSPQGGREQFF	TGTGCCAGCAGCCCTCAAGGGGGGCGTGAGCAGTTCTTC
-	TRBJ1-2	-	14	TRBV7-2	CASSWPRTERGYTF	TGTGCCAGCAGCTGGCCCCGGACAGAGCGGGGCTACACCTTC
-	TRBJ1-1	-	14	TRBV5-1	CASSLDAAGTEAFF	TGCGCCAGCAGCTTGGATGCGGCTGGCACTGAAGCTTTCTTT
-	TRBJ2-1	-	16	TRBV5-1	CASSLEAPSSYNEQFF	TGCGCCAGCAGCTTGGAAGCCCCTAGCTCCTACAATGAGCAGTTCTTC
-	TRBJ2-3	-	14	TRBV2	CASSAHIPTDTQYF	TGTGCCAGCAGTGCCCACATCCCCACAGATACGCAGTATTTT
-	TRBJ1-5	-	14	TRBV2	CASSEWGGSGPQHF	TGTGCCAGCAGTGAATGGGGGGGCTCCGGGCCCCAGCATTTT
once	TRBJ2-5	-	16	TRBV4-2	CASSQPTGTDEETQYF	TGTGCCAGCAGCCAACCTACCGGGACGGACGAAGAGACCCAGTACTTC
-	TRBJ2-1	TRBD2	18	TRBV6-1	CASSAATSGRASYNEQFF	TGTGCCAGCAGTGCCGCGACTAGCGGGAGGGCCTCCTACAATGAGCAGTTCTTC
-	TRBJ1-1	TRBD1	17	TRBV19	CASSSSGTGTTGRGAFF	TGTGCCAGTAGTTCCTCCGGGACAGGTACCACCGGGAGGGGAGCTTTCTTT
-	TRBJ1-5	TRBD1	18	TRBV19	CASSPRAGGFNSNQPQHF	TGTGCCAGTAGCCCCCGGGCAGGGGGCTTCAATAGCAATCAGCCCCAGCATTTT
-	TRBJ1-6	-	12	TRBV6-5	CASSPATPTLHF	TGTGCCAGCAGCCCCGCCACACCAACCCTCCACTTT
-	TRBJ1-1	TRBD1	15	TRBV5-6	CASSSYDREDTEAFF	TGTGCCAGCAGCTCTTACGACAGGGAGGACACTGAAGCTTTCTTT
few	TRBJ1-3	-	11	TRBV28	CASSEGNTIYF	TGTGCCAGCAGTGAGGGGAACACCATATATTTT
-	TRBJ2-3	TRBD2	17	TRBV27	CASRGLAGGPGTDTQYF	TGTGCCAGCAGAGGACTAGCGGGAGGGCCGGGCACAGATACGCAGTATTTT
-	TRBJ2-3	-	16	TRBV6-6	CASSDPSGEGTDTQYF	TGTGCCAGCAGCGATCCCTCAGGGGAAGGCACAGATACGCAGTATTTT
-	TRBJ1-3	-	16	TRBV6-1	CASSEGGGGSRNTIYF	TGTGCCAGCAGTGAAGGAGGGGGGGGCTCTAGGAACACCATATATTTT
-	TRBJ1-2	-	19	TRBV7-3	CASSLKLIRRGQSANGYTF	TGTGCCAGCAGCTTAAAACTCATAAGGAGGGGCCAGAGCGCTAATGGCTACACCTTC
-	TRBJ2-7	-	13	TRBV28	CASTPGGSYEQYF	TGTGCCAGCACCCCCGGGGGAAGCTACGAGCAGTACTTC